The rows below give T cell receptor beta chains drawn from one sample of a study of blood T cells in healthy people across ages. TCRdb itself ran the 5' RACE reads through MiXCR, one entry per CDR3 protein. The table includes 600,000 or so distinct CDR3 sequences, roughly 30% detected once. The sequenced sample consisted of blood. Source of these receptors: a woman over 75 in good health. The CDR3 runs from the conserved cysteine through the conserved F or W. The D gene is left open where the match is weak. Size is stated for part of the rows, as once, few or many counts, or as a class when the clone is expanded.

v_gene: TRBV4-2
abundance: many
d_gene: .
j_gene: TRBJ1-2
CDR3aa: CASSQDGTLNYGYTF
CDR3nt: TGTGCCAGCAGCCAAGATGGGACACTTAACTATGGCTACACCTTC

v_gene: TRBV11-2
abundance: few
d_gene: TRBD1
j_gene: TRBJ2-6
CDR3aa: CASSPGQRLSGANVLTF
CDR3nt: TGTGCCAGCAGCCCGGGACAGAGACTCTCTGGGGCCAACGTCCTGACTTTC

v_gene: TRBV5-4
abundance: many
d_gene: .
j_gene: TRBJ2-7
CDR3aa: CASSLPGMPSYEQYF
CDR3nt: TGTGCCAGCAGCTTGCCAGGGATGCCCTCCTACGAGCAGTACTTC

v_gene: TRBV6-6
abundance: many
d_gene: .
j_gene: TRBJ1-2
CDR3aa: CASSYEVRSNYGYTF
CDR3nt: TGTGCCAGCAGTTATGAAGTGAGGTCGAACTATGGCTACACCTTC

v_gene: TRBV7-2
abundance: once
d_gene: TRBD2
j_gene: TRBJ2-1
CDR3aa: CASSPNLAGGFNEQFF
CDR3nt: TGTGCCAGCAGCCCCAATCTAGCGGGGGGGTTCAATGAGCAGTTCTTC

v_gene: TRBV20-1
abundance: many
d_gene: TRBD1
j_gene: TRBJ1-5
CDR3aa: CSARDHFPGQPESQPQHF
CDR3nt: TGCAGTGCTAGAGATCATTTTCCGGGACAGCCAGAAAGTCAGCCCCAGCATTTT

v_gene: TRBV20-1
abundance: few
d_gene: TRBD2
j_gene: TRBJ2-3
CDR3aa: CSARVSGGRSDTQYF
CDR3nt: TGCAGTGCTAGAGTCAGCGGGGGGCGGTCAGATACGCAGTATTTT

v_gene: TRBV27
abundance: .
d_gene: TRBD2
j_gene: TRBJ2-2
CDR3aa: CASSPPRGRGVTGELFF
CDR3nt: TGTGCCAGCAGTCCCCCCCGTGGGCGGGGGGTCACCGGGGAGCTGTTTTTT

v_gene: TRBV5-6
abundance: .
d_gene: .
j_gene: TRBJ1-2
CDR3aa: CASRIIDSSNYGYTF
CDR3nt: TGTGCCAGCAGAATTATAGACAGTTCTAACTATGGCTACACCTTC

v_gene: TRBV28
abundance: many
d_gene: .
j_gene: TRBJ2-1
CDR3aa: CASSFWGEQFF
CDR3nt: TGTGCCAGCAGTTTTTGGGGGGAGCAGTTCTTC

v_gene: TRBV6-1
abundance: once
d_gene: .
j_gene: TRBJ1-5
CDR3aa: CARGKPQHF
CDR3nt: TGTGCCAGGGGGAAGCCCCAGCATTTT

v_gene: TRBV6-5
abundance: few
d_gene: .
j_gene: TRBJ2-2
CDR3aa: CASSWGEGTGELFF
CDR3nt: TGTGCCAGCAGTTGGGGAGAGGGCACCGGGGAGCTGTTTTTT

v_gene: TRBV15
abundance: many
d_gene: TRBD1
j_gene: TRBJ2-5
CDR3aa: CATRRNYRGQETQYF
CDR3nt: TGTGCCACCAGGAGGAACTACAGGGGGCAGGAGACCCAGTACTTC

v_gene: TRBV6-2/TRBV6-3
abundance: many
d_gene: TRBD1
j_gene: TRBJ2-3
CDR3aa: CASSLHVRDRASTDTQYF
CDR3nt: TGTGCCAGCAGCCTTCATGTCCGGGACAGGGCTAGCACAGATACGCAGTATTTT